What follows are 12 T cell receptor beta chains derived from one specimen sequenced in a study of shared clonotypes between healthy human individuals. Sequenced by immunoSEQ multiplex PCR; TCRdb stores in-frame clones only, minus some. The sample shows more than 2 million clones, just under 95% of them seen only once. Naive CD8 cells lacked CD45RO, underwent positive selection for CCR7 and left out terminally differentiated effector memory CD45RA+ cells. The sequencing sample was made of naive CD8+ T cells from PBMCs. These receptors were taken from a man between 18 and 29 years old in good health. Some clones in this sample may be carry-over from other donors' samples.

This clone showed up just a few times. The CDR3 reads CATAGGEGGYTF. In DNA, the CDR3 is TGTGCCACCGCCGGTGGGGAGGGCGGCTACACCTTC. The V and J genes are TRBV15 and TRBJ1-2; no definite D call. V gave up 8 bases and J gave up 8 bases, with 15 bases separating them. Germline-derived CDR1 and CDR2 are LNHNV and YYDKDF (reference sequence). The CDR3 spans 12 residues.

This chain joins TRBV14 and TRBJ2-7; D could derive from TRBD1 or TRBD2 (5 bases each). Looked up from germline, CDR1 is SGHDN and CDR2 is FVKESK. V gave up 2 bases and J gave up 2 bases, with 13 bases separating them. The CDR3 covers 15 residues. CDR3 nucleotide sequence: TGTGCCAGCAGCCAAATTAACGGGGCGCCCTACGAGCAGTACTTC. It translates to CASSQINGAPYEQYF.

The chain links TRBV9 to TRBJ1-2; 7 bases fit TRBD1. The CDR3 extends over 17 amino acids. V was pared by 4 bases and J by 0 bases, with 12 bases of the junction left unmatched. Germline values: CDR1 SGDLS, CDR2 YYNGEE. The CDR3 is CASSSSWDSHPNYGYTF. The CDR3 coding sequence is TGTGCCAGCAGCTCCTCCTGGGACAGCCACCCTAACTATGGCTACACCTTC.

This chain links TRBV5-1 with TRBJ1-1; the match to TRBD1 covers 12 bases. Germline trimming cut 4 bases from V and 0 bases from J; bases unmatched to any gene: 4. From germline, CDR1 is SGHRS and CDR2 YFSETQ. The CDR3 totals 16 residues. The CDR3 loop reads CASSPGTGGMNTEAFF. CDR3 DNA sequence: TGCGCCAGCAGCCCCGGGACAGGGGGCATGAACACTGAAGCTTTCTTT.

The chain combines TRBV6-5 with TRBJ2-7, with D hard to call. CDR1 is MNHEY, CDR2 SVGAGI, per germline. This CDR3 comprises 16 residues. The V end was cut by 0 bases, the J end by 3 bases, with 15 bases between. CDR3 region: CASSYSSRHVGYEQYF. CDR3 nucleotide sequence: TGTGCCAGCAGTTACTCTAGTCGACACGTGGGCTACGAGCAGTACTTC.

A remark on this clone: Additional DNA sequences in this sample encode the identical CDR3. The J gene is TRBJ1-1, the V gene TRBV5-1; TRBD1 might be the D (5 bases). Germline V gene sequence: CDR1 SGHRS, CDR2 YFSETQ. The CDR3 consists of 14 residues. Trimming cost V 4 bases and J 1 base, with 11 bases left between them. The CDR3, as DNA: TGCGCCAGCAGCACCTTCACAGGGAACACTGAAGCTTTCTTT. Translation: CASSTFTGNTEAFF.

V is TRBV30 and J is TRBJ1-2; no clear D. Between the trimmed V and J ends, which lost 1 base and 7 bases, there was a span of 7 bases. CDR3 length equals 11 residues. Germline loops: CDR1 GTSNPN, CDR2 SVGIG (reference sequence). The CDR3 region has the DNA TGTGCCTGGAGTGAGCTTATTGGCTACACCTTC. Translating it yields CAWSELIGYTF.

The CDR3 is CASWGGEGSYEQYF. The CDR3 nucleotides read TGTGCCAGCTGGGGGGGCGAGGGGTCCTACGAGCAGTACTTC. V gene TRBV28 combines with J gene TRBJ2-7; possibly TRBD2 for D (7 bases). Trimming pared 8 bases from V and 1 base from J, leaving 15 bases between. The CDR3 runs 14 residues. Germline-derived CDR1 and CDR2 are MDHEN and SYDVKM.

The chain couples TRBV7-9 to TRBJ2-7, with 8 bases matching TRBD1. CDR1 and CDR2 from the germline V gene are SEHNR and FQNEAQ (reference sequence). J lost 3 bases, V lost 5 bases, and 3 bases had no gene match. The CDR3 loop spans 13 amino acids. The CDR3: CASSQTGDYEQYF. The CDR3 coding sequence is TGTGCCAGCAGCCAGACAGGGGACTACGAGCAGTACTTC. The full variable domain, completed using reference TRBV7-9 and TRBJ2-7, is DTGVSQNPRHKITKRGQNVTFRCDPISEHNRLYWYRQTLGQGPEFLTYFQNEAQLEKSRLLSDRFSAERPKGSFSTLEIQRTEQGDSAMYLCASSQTGDYEQYFGPGTRLTVT.

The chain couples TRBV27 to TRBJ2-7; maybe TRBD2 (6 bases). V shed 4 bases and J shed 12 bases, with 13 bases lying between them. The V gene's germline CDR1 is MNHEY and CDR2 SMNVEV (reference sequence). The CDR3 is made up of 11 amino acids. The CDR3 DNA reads TGTGCCAGCAGTTCCTTGCCCGGGGGGTACTTC. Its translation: CASSSLPGGYF.

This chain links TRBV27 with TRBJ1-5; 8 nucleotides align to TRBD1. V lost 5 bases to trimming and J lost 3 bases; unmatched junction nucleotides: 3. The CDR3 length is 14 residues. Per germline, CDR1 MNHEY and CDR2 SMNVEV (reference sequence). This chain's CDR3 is CASSDRGTNQPQHF. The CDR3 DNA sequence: TGTGCCAGCAGTGACAGGGGAACCAATCAGCCCCAGCATTTT.

CDR3 sequence (DNA): TGTGCCAGCAGTTACCAGGGGGCGGGAGAGCAGTACTTC. It specifies CASSYQGAGEQYF. This rearrangement joins TRBV6-5 to TRBJ2-7; 8 bases align to TRBD1. J gave up 7 bases and V 2 bases, and 4 bases lay outside the gene matches. CDR1 is MNHEY, CDR2 SVGAGI, per germline. The CDR3 has 13 amino acids.